Listed below are T cell receptor beta chains from one sample, sequenced in a study of T cell changes during pregnancy in multiple sclerosis. Using immunoSEQ multiplex PCR, the repertoire was profiled, and TCRdb retains in-frame clones only, with some absent. The sample yields about 86,000 clones, approximately 90% seen once. The source was peripheral blood, collected in the first trimester of pregnancy. Receptors originate from a female donor in good health, enrolled as a control in a pregnancy study. The CDR3 runs from the conserved cysteine through the conserved F or W. A D gene is named only where the DNA matches it firmly. Expanded clones are given a class, and other clones once, few, many or no size at all.

DNA,CDR3,size,J,D,V
TGTGCCAGCGGTCAGTACGAGCAGTACTTC,CASGQYEQYF,NA,TRBJ2-7,NA,TRBV6-5
TGTGCCATCAGCCTTAGAGAAAACACTGAAGCTTTCTTT,CAISLRENTEAFF,NA,TRBJ1-1,NA,TRBV10-3
TGTGCCAGCAGCCCCCAGGAGGCCGGAGGTCAGCCCCAGCATTTT,CASSPQEAGGQPQHF,few,TRBJ1-5,NA,TRBV7-9
TGTGCCATCAAGGGGGGGGCTGAAGGTGAAAAACTGTTTTTT,CAIKGGAEGEKLFF,NA,TRBJ1-4,NA,TRBV10-3
TGTGCCAGCAGCTTAGTGGACAGTTTGGAAAAACTGTTTTTT,CASSLVDSLEKLFF,NA,TRBJ1-4,NA,TRBV7-8
TGTGCCAGCAGTACTGTGCATCCTACCCGGGACAGGGTTTGCACCGGGGAGCTGTTTTTT,CASSTVHPTRDRVCTGELFF,NA,TRBJ2-2,TRBD1,TRBV27
TGTGCCAGCAGCGCCACAGTATTGGACACTGAAGCTTTCTTT,CASSATVLDTEAFF,NA,TRBJ1-1,NA,TRBV7-9
TGCGCCAGCAGCCCAGGCAGATATCAGCCCCAGCATTTT,CASSPGRYQPQHF,NA,TRBJ1-5,NA,TRBV4-1
TGCGCCAGCAGCCAAGTTGCTAGCAGGAATGAGCAGTTCTTC,CASSQVASRNEQFF,once,TRBJ2-1,NA,TRBV4-3
TGTGCCTGGAATCAGGGTCCCCTCTCCTACGAGCAGTACTTC,CAWNQGPLSYEQYF,NA,TRBJ2-7,NA,TRBV30
TGTGCCAGCAGCTTAGATTTAAGACAGGCGTCAGGGGCTTTCTTT,CASSLDLRQASGAFF,NA,TRBJ1-1,NA,TRBV7-2
TGTGCCAGCAGCTTAGGGCGCGGCTCCTACGAGCAGTACTTC,CASSLGRGSYEQYF,NA,TRBJ2-7,NA,TRBV7-2
TGTGCCTGGAGTCGGGGGGGTGGGACTGAAGCTTTCTTT,CAWSRGGGTEAFF,NA,TRBJ1-1,NA,TRBV30
TGTGCCAGCAGCCCGGTCAGGGGGCGCATATCGGACACTGAAGCTTTCTTT,CASSPVRGRISDTEAFF,NA,TRBJ1-1,TRBD1,TRBV7-9
TGCGCCAGCAGCTTCTCCGGGGGGGGCAATCAGCCCCAGCATTTT,CASSFSGGGNQPQHF,NA,TRBJ1-5,NA,TRBV4-1
TGCGCCAGCAGCTTACAGGGGATTAGCAATGAGCAGTTCTTC,CASSLQGISNEQFF,NA,TRBJ2-1,TRBD1,TRBV5-1
TGTGCCAGCACCGACGGTCCGGGACAGGGGGCGGTCGGCTACACCTTC,CASTDGPGQGAVGYTF,NA,TRBJ1-2,TRBD1,TRBV6-6
TGTGCCAGCAGTCTCCTACGAAGTGGGGCTACCTATGGCTACACCTTC,CASSLLRSGATYGYTF,NA,TRBJ1-2,NA,TRBV2
TGTGCAAGTCCCCTACCCCAGGACACCTACGAGCAGTACTTC,CASPLPQDTYEQYF,NA,TRBJ2-7,NA,TRBV12-2
TGTGCCAGCAGTCCAGCGATTTCCTCACCCCTCCACTTT,CASSPAISSPLHF,NA,TRBJ1-6,NA,TRBV6-6
TGTGCCAGCAGCGTAGGTGGAGGCCAGACAATTGCTTTCTTT,CASSVGGGQTIAFF,few,TRBJ1-1,NA,TRBV9